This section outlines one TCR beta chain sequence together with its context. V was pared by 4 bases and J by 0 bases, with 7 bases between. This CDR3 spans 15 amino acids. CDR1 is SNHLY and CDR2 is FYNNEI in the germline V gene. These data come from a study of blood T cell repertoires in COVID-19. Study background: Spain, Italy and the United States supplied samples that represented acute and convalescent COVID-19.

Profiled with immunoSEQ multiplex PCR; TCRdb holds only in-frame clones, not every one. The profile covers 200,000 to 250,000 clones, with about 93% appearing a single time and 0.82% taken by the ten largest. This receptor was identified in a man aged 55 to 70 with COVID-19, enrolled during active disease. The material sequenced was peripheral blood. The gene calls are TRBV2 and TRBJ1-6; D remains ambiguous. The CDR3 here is CASSGGSSYNSPLHF. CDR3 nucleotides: TGTGCCAGCAGTGGAGGTAGCTCCTATAATTCACCCCTCCACTTT.